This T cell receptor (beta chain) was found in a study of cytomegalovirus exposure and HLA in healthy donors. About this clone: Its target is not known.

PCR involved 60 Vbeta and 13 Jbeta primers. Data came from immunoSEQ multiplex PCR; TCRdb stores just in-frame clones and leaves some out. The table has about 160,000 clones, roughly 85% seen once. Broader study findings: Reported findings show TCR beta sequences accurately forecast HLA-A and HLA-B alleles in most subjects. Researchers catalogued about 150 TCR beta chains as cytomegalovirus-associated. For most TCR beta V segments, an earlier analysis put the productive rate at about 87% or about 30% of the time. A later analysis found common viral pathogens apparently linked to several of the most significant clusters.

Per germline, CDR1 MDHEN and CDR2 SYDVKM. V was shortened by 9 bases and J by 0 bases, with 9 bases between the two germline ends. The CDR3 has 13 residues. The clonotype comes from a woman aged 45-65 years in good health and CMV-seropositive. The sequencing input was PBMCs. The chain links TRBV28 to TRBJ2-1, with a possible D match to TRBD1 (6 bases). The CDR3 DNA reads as TGTGCCAGTGGGGGCCTCTCCTACAATGAGCAGTTCTTC. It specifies CASGGLSYNEQFF.